Listed below are T cell receptor beta chains from one sample, sequenced in a study of cytomegalovirus exposure and HLA in healthy donors. Measured with immunoSEQ multiplex PCR; TCRdb has only the in-frame clones, and not every one. Among about 120,000 clones, around three quarters were seen once, and the ten largest hold 2% to 2.5%. Material: PBMCs. These receptors originate from a human donor in good health. Each CDR3 is given without its conserved first and last residue. Fields, in order: J gene, V gene, CDR3 protein.

TRBJ2-6,TRBV2,ASSGGQVYSGANVLT
TRBJ1-4,TRBV28,ASSFGVATNEKLF
TRBJ2-2,TRBV4-1,ASTSTGSEFTGELF
TRBJ2-1,TRBV4-1,ASSVRQGSDNEQF
TRBJ2-7,TRBV7-9,ASSLGDLARSYEQY
TRBJ2-7,TRBV9,ASSVDEGFSYEQY
TRBJ2-1,TRBV2,ASGLAGVNEQF
TRBJ2-3,TRBV27,ASSPGRGTRTDTQY
TRBJ2-2,TRBV5-8,ASSLGQGVGELF
TRBJ2-2,TRBV6-5,ASSSPLGVTGELF
TRBJ2-6,TRBV27,ASSPGQAWGANVLT
TRBJ2-4,TRBV5-4,ASSLRDTQNIQY
TRBJ2-2,TRBV6-1,ASSEQQGTGELF
TRBJ2-7,TRBV6-1,ASSEGGSSYEQY
TRBJ1-6,TRBV7-8,ASSLGSDNSPLH
TRBJ2-2,TRBV13,ASSPGLAGLTGELF
TRBJ1-1,TRBV14,ASRSRQGHEAF
TRBJ2-5,TRBV25-1,ASRVGETQY
TRBJ1-5,TRBV28,ASSRTLDQPQH
TRBJ2-3,TRBV28,ASSQEGVDTQY